This T cell receptor beta chain derives from a study of shared clonotypes between healthy human individuals. Whole-study results and caveats: What rarefaction showed was incomplete sorted-subset sequencing despite large depth. The sole specimen, blood, was sampled, and tissue repertoires likely differ.

CDR3 size: 14 residues. The germline gives CDR1 SEHNR, CDR2 FQNEAQ (reference sequence). Trimming removed 2 bases at V and 3 bases at J, with 10 bases between. The DNA input per sorted-subset replicate PCR was 200 ng, corresponding to 25,000 to 35,000 T cell genomes. The data were produced by immunoSEQ multiplex PCR, yet TCRdb's version contains in-frame clones alone and is incomplete. This table holds about 990,000 clones, more than 75% found once. Turning to this clone: The antigen is unknown.

The sequenced sample was memory CD4+ T cells from PBMCs. As to subset: CD45RA-negative fraction. This sequence originates from a man aged 18 to 29 in good health. Some clones in this sample may be carry-over from other donors' samples. The V and J genes are TRBV7-9 and TRBJ1-1, with a possible D match to TRBD1 (6 bases). The CDR3 DNA reads TGTGCCAGCAGCTTACCAGGGGTTGACACTGAAGCTTTCTTT. Translating it yields CASSLPGVDTEAFF.